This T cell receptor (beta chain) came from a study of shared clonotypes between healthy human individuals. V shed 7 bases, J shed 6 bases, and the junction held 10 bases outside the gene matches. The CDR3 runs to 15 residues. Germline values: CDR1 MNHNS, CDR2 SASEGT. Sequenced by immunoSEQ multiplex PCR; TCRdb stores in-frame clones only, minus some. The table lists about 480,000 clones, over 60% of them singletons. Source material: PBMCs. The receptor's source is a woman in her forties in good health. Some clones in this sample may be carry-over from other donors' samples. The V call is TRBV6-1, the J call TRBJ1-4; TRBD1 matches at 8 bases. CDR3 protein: CASISTGQADEKLFF. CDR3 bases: TGTGCCAGCATTAGTACGGGACAGGCCGATGAAAAACTGTTTTTT.